The next 26 T cell receptor beta chains were all read from a single sample in a study of shared clonotypes between healthy human individuals. The data were produced by immunoSEQ multiplex PCR, yet TCRdb's version contains in-frame clones alone and is incomplete. In the table there are some 1.5 million clones, about 98% of which are singletons. Sequencing used naive CD4+ T cells sorted from blood. Subset reported: CD45RA+ positively selected. The receptors originated from a young man in good health.

Comments on this clone: The same CDR3 can be traced to other DNA sequences in this sample. This chain connects TRBV29-1 to TRBJ1-4; D is unresolved. Germline assignment: CDR1 SQVTM and CDR2 ANQGSEA. V lost 2 bases to trimming and J lost 6 bases, with 4 bases between them. The CDR3 sequence is 11 residues long. CDR3 in amino acids: CSVESDEKLFF. In DNA, the CDR3 is TGCAGCGTTGAATCGGATGAAAAACTGTTTTTT.

The chain joins TRBV29-1 to TRBJ1-1; no clear D. The CDR3 covers 12 residues. V gave up 5 bases and J gave up 1 base, with 8 bases separating them. Germline V gene data show CDR1 as SQVTM and CDR2 as ANQGSEA. The CDR3 region has the DNA TGCAGCGTTTCCATCAGGAACACTGAAGCTTTCTTT. Amino acid sequence: CSVSIRNTEAFF.

As concerns this clone: This specimen includes other DNA sequences encoding the same CDR3. The chain combines TRBV7-2 with TRBJ2-7; D might be TRBD2 (5 bases). Germline V gene sequence: CDR1 SGHTA, CDR2 FQGNSA. The CDR3 sequence is 15 residues long. V lost 1 base and J lost 0, with 10 bases in between. The CDR3 bases are TGTGCCAGCAGCTTAGGAGGAGGTACCTCCTACGAGCAGTACTTC. This codes for CASSLGGGTSYEQYF.

The chain couples TRBV7-9 to TRBJ2-1; 7 bases match TRBD2. The germline V gene encodes CDR1 SEHNR and CDR2 FQNEAQ (reference sequence). Germline trimming cut 2 bases from V and 2 bases from J; bases unmatched to any gene: 6. There are 16 residues in the CDR3. Written as DNA, the CDR3 is TGTGCCAGCAGCTTATACCTAGCGGATCCCTACAATGAGCAGTTCTTC. It specifies CASSLYLADPYNEQFF.

The chain recombines TRBV7-3 with TRBJ2-7; 10 nucleotides match TRBD1. The CDR3 sequence is 15 residues long. Germline CDR1 is SGHTA and CDR2 is FQGTGA. The J segment lost 3 bases and the V segment lost 5 bases, leaving 7 bases of the junction unmatched. CDR3 nucleotides: TGTGCCAGCAGCCTCCAGGGACAGGGGAACTACGAGCAGTACTTC. Protein: CASSLQGQGNYEQYF.

The table lists this clone with a count of one. This rearrangement joins TRBV11-2 to TRBJ1-4; D is possibly TRBD1 (5 bases). With 7 bases removed from V and 7 bases from J, the gap between germline ends came to 16 bases. Per germline, CDR1 SGHAT and CDR2 FQNNGV. This CDR3 contains 14 residues. The CDR3 DNA is TGTGCCAGCACCTCTACAGGTGGAGTTGAAAAACTGTTTTTT. This codes for CASTSTGGVEKLFF.

J is TRBJ2-1 and V is TRBV9, with D possibly TRBD1 on 5 matching bases. The CDR3 is made up of 14 amino acids. With 3 bases removed from V and 3 bases from J, the gap between germline ends came to 10 bases. Germline V lookup: CDR1 SGDLS, CDR2 YYNGEE. CDR3: CASSAGHLYNEQFF. Written as DNA, the CDR3 is TGTGCCAGCAGCGCTGGACACCTCTACAATGAGCAGTTCTTC.

This rearrangement joins TRBV15 to TRBJ1-5; no clear D. Germline V gene data show CDR1 as LNHNV and CDR2 as YYDKDF (reference sequence). CDR3 length: 15 amino acids. The V end lost 1 base, the J end lost 7 bases, and 14 bases lay between the germline ends. CDR3 in amino acids: CATSRAVGVRQPQHF. CDR3 coding DNA: TGTGCCACCAGCAGAGCCGTTGGAGTAAGACAGCCCCAGCATTTT.

J is TRBJ1-5 and V is TRBV28; possible D gene TRBD1, 6 bases. Germline CDR1 is MDHEN and CDR2 is SYDVKM. V lost 1 base and J lost 0, with 10 bases in between. This CDR3 is built from 16 residues. DNA for the CDR3: TGTGCCAGCAGTTTATCGGGGGGGGCTAGCAATCAGCCCCAGCATTTT. Its translation: CASSLSGGASNQPQHF. The whole variable domain, filled in from reference TRBV28 and TRBJ1-5, reads DVKVTQSSRYLVKRTGEKVFLECVQDMDHENMFWYRQDPGLGLRLIYFSYDVKMKEKGDIPEGYSVSREKKERFSLILESASTNQTSMYLCASSLSGGASNQPQHFGDGTRLSIL.

With respect to this clone: Other nucleotide sequences in the sample specify the same CDR3. The rearrangement uses TRBV11-2 and TRBJ2-1; a possible D gene is TRBD2 (5 bases). Germline CDR1 SGHAT, CDR2 FQNNGV. The CDR3 runs to 15 residues. Trimming cost V 1 base and J 0 bases, with 7 bases left between them. CDR3 sequence (DNA): TGTGCCAGCAGCTTAGGAGGGAGCTCCTACAATGAGCAGTTCTTC. It specifies CASSLGGSSYNEQFF.

V and J are TRBV19 and TRBJ1-4; D is unclear. V was clipped by 5 bases and J by 3 bases, with 4 bases between them. The germline V gene has CDR1 LNHDA and CDR2 SQIVND (reference sequence). The CDR3 is made up of 12 amino acids. The CDR3 bases are TGTGCCAGTAGTCGGGCTAATGAAAAACTGTTTTTT. Translation: CASSRANEKLFF.

V usage is TRBV5-4 and J usage is TRBJ1-1; 8 bases fit TRBD1. Germline-derived CDR1 and CDR2 are SGHNT and YYREEE (reference sequence). The CDR3 loop spans 16 amino acids. With 4 bases clipped from V and 4 bases from J, the junction kept 12 bases outside the gene matches. The CDR3 region is CASSLDSTGEGTEAFF. In nucleotides, the CDR3 is TGTGCCAGCAGCCTAGATTCGACAGGGGAGGGCACTGAAGCTTTCTTT.

This clone was seen just once. V gene TRBV9 combines with J gene TRBJ2-1, with 9 positions matching TRBD2. The CDR3 runs to 16 residues. The germline V gene encodes CDR1 SGDLS and CDR2 YYNGEE. The V gene end was trimmed by 1 base and the J gene end by 3 bases; junction bases not matched to a gene: 5. CDR3: CASSVLRLAVYNEQFF. CDR3 DNA sequence: TGTGCCAGCAGCGTATTGAGACTAGCGGTCTACAATGAGCAGTTCTTC.

This rearrangement joins TRBV6-1 to TRBJ1-1, with D perhaps matching TRBD1 (5 bases). This CDR3 region has 13 residues. Deletions cut 6 bases from V and 1 base from J, with 9 bases between. Per germline, CDR1 MNHNS and CDR2 SASEGT. CDR3 in DNA: TGTGCCAGCAGCAGGGCAGGGAACACTGAAGCTTTCTTT. Encoded protein: CASSRAGNTEAFF.

The genes are TRBV15 and TRBJ1-2; 9 bases fit TRBD1. The CDR3 consists of 13 residues. The ends lost 5 bases at V and 4 bases at J; junction bases unmatched: 2. Germline V gene data show CDR1 as LNHNV and CDR2 as YYDKDF (reference sequence). In DNA, the CDR3 is TGTGCCACCAGCCAGGACAGGGGCTATGGCTACACCTTC. The encoded protein is CATSQDRGYGYTF.

The chain carries TRBV5-1 and TRBJ2-2; D gene unclear. V was pared by 4 bases and J by 2 bases, with 3 bases between. CDR3 length: 12 amino acids. Germline V gene data show CDR1 as SGHRS and CDR2 as YFSETQ. The CDR3 DNA is TGCGCCAGCAGCGAAAACACCGGGGAGCTGTTTTTT. Translated, it gives CASSENTGELFF.

Here the CDR3 reads CASSANTNEQFF. CDR3 sequence (DNA): TGTGCCAGCAGCGCTAATACCAATGAGCAGTTCTTC. The chain joins TRBV7-9 to TRBJ2-1; D not certain. Germline loops: CDR1 SEHNR, CDR2 FQNEAQ (reference sequence). CDR3 length: 12 residues. V was shortened by 5 bases and J by 6 bases, with 8 bases between the two germline ends.

V gene TRBV11-2 combines with J gene TRBJ1-2, with TRBD1 as a possible D gene (6 bases). Germline V gene lookup returns CDR1 SGHAT and CDR2 FQNNGV. This CDR3 is 14 amino acids long. V was pared by 2 bases and J by 7 bases, with 14 bases between. Here the CDR3 DNA reads TGTGCCAGCAGCTTAAACAGGGAGGTGGGTGGCTACACCTTC. The encoded protein is CASSLNREVGGYTF. Full variable domain (missing parts from reference TRBV11-2 and TRBJ1-2): EAGVAQSPRYKIIEKRQSVAFWCNPISGHATLYWYQQILGQGPKLLIQFQNNGVVDDSQLPKDRFSAERLKGVDSTLKIQPAKLEDSAVYLCASSLNREVGGYTFGSGTRLTVV.

The chain combines TRBV5-4 with TRBJ2-4; 8 bases line up with TRBD1. V lost 2 bases, J lost 3 bases, and 1 base stayed unmatched. The CDR3 is 14 residues long. Germline V gene data show CDR1 as SGHNT and CDR2 as YYREEE (reference sequence). CDR3 coding DNA: TGTGCCAGCAGCTTAGGGACAGGCAAAAACATTCAGTACTTC. This gives the protein CASSLGTGKNIQYF.

The rearrangement uses TRBV6-1 and TRBJ2-1; 10 positions agree with TRBD1. CDR3 size: 15 residues. The germline V gene encodes CDR1 MNHNS and CDR2 SASEGT. The V gene end was trimmed by 7 bases and the J gene end by 7 bases; junction bases not matched to a gene: 10. In DNA, the CDR3 is TGTGCCAGCAAAGAGGGGACAGGGGAGAGGAATGAGCAGTTCTTC. This codes for CASKEGTGERNEQFF.

This clone occurred once. This chain uses TRBV6-5 with TRBJ2-5; D remains ambiguous. Per the germline V gene, CDR1 is MNHEY and CDR2 is SVGAGI. Trimming stripped 6 bases from V and 2 bases from J, with 13 bases between. There are 14 residues in the CDR3. CDR3 amino acids: CASSPSRQQETQYF. CDR3 sequence (DNA): TGTGCCAGCAGCCCTAGTAGGCAGCAAGAGACCCAGTACTTC.

The gene calls are TRBV6-5 and TRBJ1-2; D ambiguous. The CDR3 is made up of 15 amino acids. Germline V CDR1 and CDR2: MNHEY, SVGAGI. V was cut by 0 bases and J by 7 bases, with 15 bases left in between. As DNA, the CDR3 is TGTGCCAGCAGTTACTCGGTCGGGAATGGGTTTGGCTACACCTTC. Protein sequence: CASSYSVGNGFGYTF.

V usage is TRBV11-2 and J usage is TRBJ1-2; 8 bases are shared with TRBD1. V lost 5 bases, J lost 2 bases, and 1 base stayed unmatched. CDR1 is SGHAT and CDR2 is FQNNGV in the germline V gene. This CDR3 is 13 amino acids long. CDR3: CASSRDRNYGYTF. CDR3 bases: TGTGCCAGCAGCCGGGACAGGAACTATGGCTACACCTTC.

The gene calls are TRBV2 and TRBJ2-5; 9 positions agree with TRBD1. The J segment lost 2 bases and the V segment lost 5 bases, leaving 9 bases of the junction unmatched. There are 16 residues in the CDR3. Germline V gives CDR1 SNHLY, CDR2 FYNNEI. CDR3 nucleotides: TGTGCCAGCAGTCCTAACAGGGGGCCCCTTCAAGAGACCCAGTACTTC. Protein product: CASSPNRGPLQETQYF.

This sequence joins TRBV6-1 and TRBJ1-1, with 7 bases aligning to TRBD1. Germline V gives CDR1 MNHNS, CDR2 SASEGT. V was clipped by 5 bases and J by 11 bases; unmatched bases: 17. The CDR3 covers 15 residues. The CDR3 region is CASSNLDRVIFEAFF. In DNA form, the CDR3 reads TGTGCCAGCAGTAACCTAGACAGGGTAATTTTTGAGGCTTTCTTT.

The V gene is TRBV27, the J gene TRBJ2-5; D perhaps matches TRBD2 (6 bases). This CDR3 has 16 residues. V lost 1 base and J 0 bases, leaving 12 bases between the germline ends. The germline CDR1 and CDR2 sequences are MNHEY and SMNVEV (reference sequence). The CDR3 bases are TGTGCCAGCAGTTTATATAGCGGTACTTACCAAGAGACCCAGTACTTC. The encoded protein is CASSLYSGTYQETQYF.